The source of this TCR beta chain is a study of breast tumors, draining lymph nodes, adjacent tissues. Notes on the study in general: Tumor T cell lymph node origin was a supported hypothesis, not proven. The data were judged consistent with most tumor T cells coming from lymph node and expanding in tumor. Luminal-like breast cancer showed significantly greater tumor-nontumor repertoire similarity than basal-like breast cancer did. Compared with lymph nodes, tumors were less diverse; compared with nontumor tissue, more.

Using its own MiXCR run on the multiplex PCR reads, TCRdb lists one record per CDR3 protein. The top ten hold roughly 2.2% of the sample, which has around 150,000 distinct CDR3 sequences, over 25% seen once. The lymph nodes were axillary draining lymph nodes from breast cancer patients. The V gene's germline CDR1 is LNHDA and CDR2 SQIVND (reference sequence). Trimming took off 6 bases at V and 5 bases at J, with 25 bases between the two ends. The CDR3 sequence is 17 residues long. Of note for this clonotype: What it binds is unknown.

This chain uses TRBV19 with TRBJ2-5; D may match TRBD1 or TRBD2 (5 bases each). The receptor's source is a female donor with breast cancer. Some clones in this sample may be carry-over from other donors' samples. The source material was axillary lymph node tissue. The CDR3 protein is CASSPNRDLLGGETQYF. CDR3 nucleotides: TGTGCCAGTAGCCCAAACCGGGACCTACTGGGCGGGGAGACCCAGTACTTC.